This TCR beta chain was retrieved from a study of human T cells and chemical hapten exposure. The wider study: Slight differences in pooled library volume were the main source of varying TCR yields across samples.

This clonotype occurred a few times. Its target is not known. Library construction involved attaching unique molecular identifiers to individual cDNA molecules, which allowed quantitative, reproducible TCR counting. Each CDR3 protein is one row after TCRdb ran MiXCR on the RACE reads. The sample includes approximately 320,000 distinct CDR3 sequences, 5.5% of them seen just once. Study findings and constraints: A positive correlation with patch test score was found for PT1 expanded TCR counts.

As to time point: pre-sensitization, week 0. The treatment here: therapeutic diphenylcyclopropenone sensitization with weekly scalp DPC. Each patch-test visit's blood sample preceded patch application. The CDR3 is 11 amino acids. Trimming left V 4 bases short and J 10 bases short, with 9 bases between. From germline, CDR1 is SGDLS and CDR2 YYNGEE. The chain uses TRBV9 and TRBJ1-5; D is uncertain. The specimen was whole blood, collected in connection with sensitization to the hapten diphenylcyclopropenone (DPC). The TCR originated in a woman between 18 and 29 years old with alopecia areata. Some clones in this sample may be carry-over from other donors' samples. Here the CDR3 DNA reads TGTGCCAGCAGCCCCGATAACCCCCAGCATTTT. Amino acid sequence: CASSPDNPQHF.